This T cell receptor beta chain was recovered during a study of blood T cell repertoires in COVID-19. Turning to the study itself: The samples span acute and convalescent COVID-19 from the United States, Italy and Spain.

Original data processing: Amplification of reference gene primers provided the estimated nucleated cell counts. Repertoires were generated with immunoSEQ multiplex PCR, while TCRdb's copy carries only in-frame clones and drops some. V and J calls and clone size are as listed in that table; D and trimming were resolved from the DNA. The table includes fewer than 450,000 clones, more than 75% detected once. Enrollment of patients from Seattle took place during active infection, with longitudinal follow-up. Sequenced sample: peripheral blood. This clonotype originated in a woman aged 45 to 65 with COVID-19, enrolled during active disease.

In DNA, the CDR3 is TGTGCCAGCAGTTTATTCGGGCAGGGGACACCCCTCCACTTT. This translates into CASSLFGQGTPLHF. The genes are TRBV27 and TRBJ1-6; possible D gene TRBD1, 6 bases. V lost 1 base and J 11 bases, leaving 12 bases between the germline ends. The CDR3 contains 14 residues. Germline assignment: CDR1 MNHEY and CDR2 SMNVEV (reference sequence).